This is a list of T cell receptor beta chains from one sample in a study of shared clonotypes between healthy human individuals. TCRdb keeps only in-frame clones here, not all; method: immunoSEQ multiplex PCR. Seen here are around 2.1 million clones, 93% observed once, and the top ten hold approximately 1.7%. Sequenced: naive CD8+ T cells from PBMCs. The receptors shown here come from a man aged 18 to 30 in good health. Some clones in this sample may be carry-over from other donors' samples. Both conserved end residues are part of each CDR3. The D gene is left open where the match is weak. Only part of the rows carry a size: once, few, many, or a class if the clone is expanded.

cdr3_nt | cdr3_aa | j_call | clone_size | v_call | d_call
TGCGCCAGCAGCTACGGGACAGGCTCCTACGAGCAGTACTTC | CASSYGTGSYEQYF | TRBJ2-7 | NA | TRBV5-1 | TRBD1
TGTGCCAGCAGGTTCGGACAGGGGGCGGGAAGGTACGAGCAGTACTTC | CASRFGQGAGRYEQYF | TRBJ2-7 | NA | TRBV28 | TRBD1
TGTGCCAGCAGCTTAGCAGGGGCGAAGAACACCGGGGAGCTGTTTTTT | CASSLAGAKNTGELFF | TRBJ2-2 | NA | TRBV7-9 | NA
TGTGCCAGCGGCAGGACTAGCGGGCGAGGTGAGACCCAGTACTTC | CASGRTSGRGETQYF | TRBJ2-5 | NA | TRBV6-1 | TRBD2
TGTGCCAGCAGTCCGCCTCCGGGACTAGCGGGAGTGCACGAGCAGTACTTC | CASSPPPGLAGVHEQYF | TRBJ2-7 | once | TRBV28 | TRBD2
TGTGCCAGCAGAGGAGACAGCGTCTACGAGCAGTACTTC | CASRGDSVYEQYF | TRBJ2-7 | NA | TRBV6-5 | NA
TGTGCCAGCAGCCCCCTGGAAGGGTACCCTGGAAACACCATATATTTT | CASSPLEGYPGNTIYF | TRBJ1-3 | NA | TRBV21-1 | NA
TGCAGCGTTGTTCTAGCGAACTCCTACAATGAGCAGTTCTTC | CSVVLANSYNEQFF | TRBJ2-1 | NA | TRBV29-1 | NA
TGTGCCAGCAGCCCGACTAGCGGTTTACGGAATGAGCAGTTCTTC | CASSPTSGLRNEQFF | TRBJ2-1 | NA | TRBV9 | TRBD2
TGTGCCACCAGCAGTCCATACAGAACGGGAGAGAAGTACGAGCAGTACTTC | CATSSPYRTGEKYEQYF | TRBJ2-7 | NA | TRBV15 | NA
TGTGCCAGCAGTGATCGGTACTATGGCTACACCTTC | CASSDRYYGYTF | TRBJ1-2 | NA | TRBV6-1 | NA
TGCGCCAGCAGCCTCAGGAGGCTAGCGCCGAACGAGCAGTACTTC | CASSLRRLAPNEQYF | TRBJ2-7 | NA | TRBV4-1 | NA
TGTGCCAGCACCCCTGGGACTAGCGGGAGGGCCAGTGGCGAGCAGTACTTC | CASTPGTSGRASGEQYF | TRBJ2-7 | NA | TRBV5-4 | TRBD2
TGCAGCGTTGTCCTTAGGGGAACTTGGGTCGGGACCGGGGAGCTGTTTTTT | CSVVLRGTWVGTGELFF | TRBJ2-2 | NA | TRBV29-1 | NA
TGTGCCAGCAGTCGACCAGGGCGGGAGGGCCCCACGTCCTACAATGAGCAGTTCTTC | CASSRPGREGPTSYNEQFF | TRBJ2-1 | NA | TRBV7-9 | TRBD2
TGTGCCAGCAGCTTAGACCCACTGGGGGTAACTAGCATAACCGGGGAGCTGTTTTTT | CASSLDPLGVTSITGELFF | TRBJ2-2 | NA | TRBV7-8 | NA
TGCAGCGTTGTGTTACTAGCGAACTCCTACGAGCAGTACTTC | CSVVLLANSYEQYF | TRBJ2-7 | NA | TRBV29-1 | TRBD2
TGCGCCAGCAGCCTCGGACTAGCGGAAGAGACCCAGTACTTC | CASSLGLAEETQYF | TRBJ2-5 | NA | TRBV4-1 | TRBD2
TGTGCCACCAGCAAGACAAAGACAGGGGGCGCTCTTGGCTACACCTTC | CATSKTKTGGALGYTF | TRBJ1-2 | NA | TRBV15 | TRBD1
TGCGCCAGCAGCCCCGGGAGCGGGGGAGGCTATGGCTACACCTTC | CASSPGSGGGYGYTF | TRBJ1-2 | NA | TRBV4-3 | NA
TGTGCCAGCGGGGGACCGGCCGGGACAGGGGACCCCTACGAGCAGTACTTC | CASGGPAGTGDPYEQYF | TRBJ2-7 | NA | TRBV25-1 | TRBD1
TGTGCCTGGAGTGTAATAGGACTAGGCACCTACAATGAGCAGTTCTTC | CAWSVIGLGTYNEQFF | TRBJ2-1 | NA | TRBV30 | TRBD2
TGCGCCAGCAGCCAAGATACGGCTCTTTACGAGCAGTACTTC | CASSQDTALYEQYF | TRBJ2-7 | NA | TRBV4-3 | NA
TGTGCCAGCAGTCCCCGGGACTTTAGGGTGAACACTGAAGCTTTCTTT | CASSPRDFRVNTEAFF | TRBJ1-1 | once | TRBV28 | NA
TGTGCCAGCAGTAAGAGACAGGGAACCTTAAACTATGGCTACACCTTC | CASSKRQGTLNYGYTF | TRBJ1-2 | NA | TRBV27 | TRBD1
TGTGCCAGCAGTTTTATGGCCCCCTCGGGGCCCTTTTTGGTCGAGCAGTACTTC | CASSFMAPSGPFLVEQYF | TRBJ2-7 | NA | TRBV27 | NA
TGTGCCAGCAGCTATAGGACCATGAACACTGAAGCTTTCTTT | CASSYRTMNTEAFF | TRBJ1-1 | NA | TRBV6-5 | NA
TGTGCCAGCAGCGTGTTGGCTAGCGGGAGTTCAGATACGCAGTATTTT | CASSVLASGSSDTQYF | TRBJ2-3 | once | TRBV9 | TRBD2
TGTGCCAGCAGTTTATTTTCTTCGAGTTCACGGGCCCCCACGTACGAGCAGTACTTC | CASSLFSSSSRAPTYEQYF | TRBJ2-7 | NA | TRBV28 | NA
TGTGCCAGCAGCTCCCTCGGGCTAGCGGCCCTTGACTACGAGCAGTACTTC | CASSSLGLAALDYEQYF | TRBJ2-7 | NA | TRBV7-9 | TRBD2
TGTGCCAGCAGCCCCAGGGCCCTGGACGGTGGCTACCAAGAGACCCAGTACTTC | CASSPRALDGGYQETQYF | TRBJ2-5 | NA | TRBV5-6 | NA
TGTGCCAGCAGTTTAATAAGGGGAAATCAGCCCCAGCATTTT | CASSLIRGNQPQHF | TRBJ1-5 | NA | TRBV28 | NA
TGTGCCAGCAGTGCCTCCGTCGCGCAGTACTTC | CASSASVAQYF | TRBJ2-7 | NA | TRBV25-1 | NA
TGTGCCACCAGGGGGAGGGCGGGACAAGAGACCCAGTACTTC | CATRGRAGQETQYF | TRBJ2-5 | NA | TRBV15 | TRBD2
TGCGCCAGCAGCTTGTGGGCCCGCGGGACAGGCTTGCTCTACAATGAGCAGTTCTTC | CASSLWARGTGLLYNEQFF | TRBJ2-1 | NA | TRBV5-1 | TRBD1
TGTGCCAGCAGTGAAAAGACAGGGGGCGGTGAGACCCAGTACTTC | CASSEKTGGGETQYF | TRBJ2-5 | NA | TRBV25-1 | TRBD1
TGTGCCAGCAGACCAACAGGGGGCGGCAATCAGCCCCAGCATTTT | CASRPTGGGNQPQHF | TRBJ1-5 | NA | TRBV28 | TRBD1
TGTGCCAGCAATCACCCCTCAGGGGGACTCACTGAAGCTTTCTTT | CASNHPSGGLTEAFF | TRBJ1-1 | NA | TRBV28 | TRBD1
TGTGCCAGCAGCCATGGGTGGGGGGGGAATCAGCCCCAGCATTTT | CASSHGWGGNQPQHF | TRBJ1-5 | NA | TRBV5-8 | NA
TGTGCCAGCAGCCTCTATCGGATGACTGAAGCTTTCTTT | CASSLYRMTEAFF | TRBJ1-1 | once | TRBV27 | NA
TGTGCCAGCCGGTCATTTGGTCACTACAATGAGCAGTTCTTC | CASRSFGHYNEQFF | TRBJ2-1 | NA | TRBV6-5 | NA
TGTGCCAGCAGTTCTGGACTAGTGGGGAATGAGCAGTTCTTC | CASSSGLVGNEQFF | TRBJ2-1 | NA | TRBV28 | TRBD2
TGCAGCGTTGGGCAGGGCTATGAGCAGTTCTTC | CSVGQGYEQFF | TRBJ2-1 | NA | TRBV29-1 | NA
TGTGCCAGCTCACCTGGCATCCGGGGCAAAGAGACCCAGTACTTC | CASSPGIRGKETQYF | TRBJ2-5 | NA | TRBV18 | NA
TGTGCCAGCAGCTTACGGTCAGGGATGTCAGAAGAGCAGTTCTTC | CASSLRSGMSEEQFF | TRBJ2-1 | NA | TRBV11-2 | NA
TGTGCCAGCAGTGTCATACTAGCGGGAGGGCCGGATGAGCAGTTCTTC | CASSVILAGGPDEQFF | TRBJ2-1 | NA | TRBV27 | TRBD2
TGTGCCAGCAGTTGGACAACTACAGCCAAAAACATTCAGTACTTC | CASSWTTTAKNIQYF | TRBJ2-4 | NA | TRBV7-9 | NA
TGTGCCAGCAGCTTAGGACCAGGGACTCCTACAGATACGCAGTATTTT | CASSLGPGTPTDTQYF | TRBJ2-3 | NA | TRBV11-2 | NA
TGCAGCGTTGATGTTGGGGGAGTCAACACCGGGGAGCTGTTTTTT | CSVDVGGVNTGELFF | TRBJ2-2 | NA | TRBV29-1 | NA
TGCAGCGTTGAAGACTTAGCGGGAGGGGACAATGAGCAGTTCTTC | CSVEDLAGGDNEQFF | TRBJ2-1 | NA | TRBV29-1 | TRBD2